This TCR beta chain was profiled in a study of T cell responses to AZD1222 COVID-19 vaccine. Background on the study: Pooled in the analysis were second doses at about 4 or about 12 weeks. Study-level results: The reported proportion of spike-specific TCRs targeting unmutated variant regions was nearly half. Only six or seven AZD1222 recipients tested seropositive at baseline. There were vaccine-associated CD4 TCRs across spike, dominant at 160-218 and 743-854.

Trimming left V 6 bases short and J 2 bases short, with 13 bases between. Per the germline V gene, CDR1 is MDHEN and CDR2 is SYDVKM. The CDR3 is 15 residues long. Comments on this clone: Its antigen remains unidentified.

Assay: immunoSEQ multiplex PCR; the TCRdb copy retains only in-frame clones and omits some. The table lists some 130,000 clones, 89% of them singletons. Material: peripheral blood, obtained on day 0 of AZD1222 vaccination. The sequence came from an adult in good health. V and J are TRBV28 and TRBJ2-2; weak D call: TRBD2 (7 bases). In nucleotides, the CDR3 is TGTGCCAGCAGACGAGGGGGGGCTAACACCGGGGAGCTGTTTTTT. It specifies CASRRGGANTGELFF.